The T cell receptor (beta chain) described here comes from a study of graft-versus-host responses after intestinal transplantation (dated by TCRdb to about 2021). About the investigation overall: The transplants that recipients got were multivisceral, liver-intestinal, or isolated intestinal. Anti-thymocyte globulin induction was given to all recipients, followed by maintenance tacrolimus and steroids for approximately 3 years. Graft-versus-host and host-versus-graft alloreactive T cell clones were tracked in the graft, circulation and bone marrow after intestinal transplantation using bulk TCR-beta CDR3 sequencing. Alloreactive clones were identified by sequencing pre-transplant mixed lymphocyte reaction products and comparing them with unstimulated pre-transplant donor and recipient T cells. Donor T cell macrochimerism was defined as a peak of at least 4% donor T cells among recipient peripheral blood mononuclear cells. Of the roughly 26 intestinal transplant recipients enrolled in the cohort, one of whom was a retransplant, a few patients without pretransplant specimens were excluded. Instead of going to the commercial service, samples from a few later patients were sequenced in-house on an Illumina MiSeq and processed with MiXCR. Results the study describes overall, beyond this receptor: GvH clones were detected in recipient bone marrow, and some of these GvH clones were observed earlier in ileal mucosa or blood, consistent with an intestinal mucosal origin. The relatively low number and heterogeneity of intestinal transplant patients limited the conclusions. High GvH to HvG T cell clonal ratios were observed in the allografts of patients with donor T cell macrochimerism. Early after transplant, peak levels of circulating GvH clones were associated with declines in HvG clones.

The protocol used for the library was the immunoSEQ multiplex PCR assay. For most patients, high-throughput TCR-beta CDR3 sequencing of genomic DNA was performed by Adaptive Biotechnologies. Regarding the original processing steps: Adaptive's ImmunoSEQ software was the source of the TCR sequencing data for roughly 19 patients, while three other patients were processed with MiXCR and VDJtools. CDR3 nucleotide sequences shared between donor and recipient were removed because their origin could not be assigned. To be classed as alloreactive, a clone needed at least 2-fold expansion over unstimulated cells and a minimum CFSE-low frequency of 0.002% (template counts) or 0.001% (read counts). A clone was considered mappable if detected in the sequenced pre-transplant spleen, lymph node, or MLR CFSE-low populations of the donor or recipient. Cumulative frequency of alloreactive clones was calculated as a percentage of all sequences weighted by copy number. TCRdb obtained this table from immuneACCESS and retained in-frame rearrangements with V and J assigned. These tables miss some clones; where compared with another copy, unresolved V genes account for less than half of the shortfall, and the remainder is unexplained. Clonal size and the V and J genes are those of that table, whereas D and trimming came from the DNA. For this sample the table gives more than 50,000 clones, of which around nine tenths were detected only once. 2.5% to 3% of the sample belongs to the ten largest clones.

CDR3 length: 17 amino acids, cysteine to phenylalanine. Left in the record is the CDR3 DNA by itself, 51 bases read in frame from the first base. CDR1 and CDR2 were assigned from the germline V gene as KGHSH and LQKENI. The junction carries 22 bases between V and J, which are trimmed by 4 bases and 7 bases respectively. Blood samples were collected up to 4 times in the first month after transplant and then at least monthly when available. Turning to this clone: Its antigen remains unidentified. No base quality information exists; no much larger clone differs at one position.

The receptor's source is a human patient who received an intestinal transplant, so some T cells may come from the graft donor. The sequenced sample was PBMCs, obtained about 120 days after intestinal transplantation. The chain uses TRBV18 and TRBJ1-4; TRBD1 is a weak D gene call, 6 bases matching. CDR3 sequence: CASSQTGGPMGSEKLFF. The sequence in DNA is TGTGCCAGCTCACAAACCGGGGGCCCTATGGGGAGTGAAAAACTGTTTTTT.